Each of the 27 T cell receptor beta chains below was sequenced from the same sample in a study of cytomegalovirus exposure and HLA in healthy donors. Both 60 Vbeta primers and 13 Jbeta primers went into the PCR. Using immunoSEQ multiplex PCR, the repertoire was profiled, and TCRdb retains in-frame clones only, with some absent. The profile shows 120,000 or so clones, over 65% of them singletons. Sequencing was performed on PBMCs. The receptors were sampled from a woman aged 50 to 65 in good health and CMV-seropositive.

This chain uses TRBV7-9 with TRBJ2-1; 11 bases agree with TRBD2. Losses at the gene ends were 6 bases for V and 5 bases for J; bases not matched to a gene: 15. This CDR3 comprises 18 residues. Germline values: CDR1 SEHNR, CDR2 FQNEAQ (reference sequence). This CDR3 reads CASRQIGTSGSLDNEQFF. The CDR3 DNA follows: TGTGCCAGCAGACAGATCGGAACTAGCGGGAGTCTGGACAATGAGCAGTTCTTC.

V usage is TRBV19 and J usage is TRBJ2-7; 7 nucleotides match TRBD1. This CDR3 is 14 amino acids long. V was clipped by 9 bases and J by 4 bases; unmatched bases: 12. Looked up from germline, CDR1 is LNHDA and CDR2 is SQIVND (reference sequence). CDR3 nucleotides: TGTGCCAGCAGTGGGGGACAGAGAACATACGAGCAGTACTTC. Its translation: CASSGGQRTYEQYF.

The CDR3 DNA reads TGCAGCGTTGAATTAGGGGCCGGTCAAGCCGGGGAGCTGTTTTTT. Its translation: CSVELGAGQAGELFF. The J gene is TRBJ2-2, the V gene TRBV29-1; TRBD1 might be the D (5 bases). V shed 2 bases and J shed 6 bases, with 16 bases lying between them. This CDR3 region has 15 residues. Looked up from germline, CDR1 is SQVTM and CDR2 is ANQGSEA.

The V gene is TRBV5-1, the J gene TRBJ2-5, with no clear D. From germline, CDR1 is SGHRS and CDR2 YFSETQ. V was trimmed by 4 bases and J by 4 bases, leaving 14 bases between them. This CDR3 is built from 14 residues. The CDR3 region has the DNA TGCGCCAGCAGCGTCCCTTTAACTGGAGAGACCCAGTACTTC. It is translated as CASSVPLTGETQYF.

The chain links TRBV19 to TRBJ1-1; D possibly corresponds to TRBD1 (6 bases). The ends were cut back, 1 base at V and 0 bases at J, with 9 bases in the middle. Germline V lookup: CDR1 LNHDA, CDR2 SQIVND (reference sequence). CDR3 length: 15 amino acids. The CDR3 loop is CASSIGRGVNTEAFF. The CDR3 DNA sequence: TGTGCCAGTAGTATAGGCAGGGGAGTGAACACTGAAGCTTTCTTT.

The genes are TRBV4-2 and TRBJ2-1; TRBD2 matches 9 bases. Germline lookup yields CDR1 LGHNA and CDR2 YNFKEQ. The CDR3 runs to 15 residues. J was trimmed by 3 bases and V by 3 bases; bases with no gene match: 3. The CDR3 DNA reads as TGTGCCAGCAGCCAGGGACTAGCTGTCTACAATGAGCAGTTCTTC. Its protein is CASSQGLAVYNEQFF.

The sample holds one count of this clone. The J gene is TRBJ1-1, the V gene TRBV5-4; no definite D call. V shed 1 base and J shed 3 bases, with 13 bases lying between them. This CDR3 region has 15 residues. The V gene's germline CDR1 is SGHNT and CDR2 YYREEE (reference sequence). The CDR3 here is CASSLQRTKDTEAFF. The CDR3 bases are TGTGCCAGCAGCTTGCAGCGGACGAAGGACACTGAAGCTTTCTTT.

CDR3: CASSLWTSGTDTQYF. The CDR3 DNA reads as TGTGCCAGCAGTTTATGGACTAGCGGCACAGATACGCAGTATTTT. V and J are TRBV27 and TRBJ2-3; 9 bases are a match to TRBD2. CDR1 is MNHEY and CDR2 is SMNVEV in the germline V gene (reference sequence). The junction had 0 bases not matched to a gene; V was cut back by 1 base and J by 1 base. CDR3 length: 15 amino acids.

The chain employs TRBV25-1 and TRBJ2-7; D is unclear. V lost 3 bases and J 2 bases, leaving 5 bases between the germline ends. Germline loops: CDR1 MGHDK, CDR2 SYGVNS. The CDR3 covers 12 residues. CDR3 sequence: CASSEGAYEQYF. CDR3 nucleotide sequence: TGTGCCAGCAGTGAGGGCGCCTACGAGCAGTACTTC.

CDR3 DNA sequence: TGTGCCAGTTCACTCCTCCCGAACACTGAAGCTTTCTTT. It specifies CASSLLPNTEAFF. The V call is TRBV19, the J call TRBJ1-1; D uncertain. This CDR3 has 13 amino acids. The V gene lost 8 bases and the J gene lost 1 base, with 11 bases spanning the gap. Looked up from germline, CDR1 is LNHDA and CDR2 is SQIVND (reference sequence).

This clone was observed a single time. The V call is TRBV19, the J call TRBJ2-1; 9 bases fit TRBD1. The CDR3 is 14 residues long. The junction had 8 bases not matched to a gene; V was cut back by 5 bases and J by 9 bases. CDR1 LNHDA and CDR2 SQIVND come from the germline V gene (reference sequence). CDR3 DNA: TGTGCCAGTAGTTTGGGGACAGGGTCAGTTGAGCAGTTCTTC. It translates to CASSLGTGSVEQFF.

This chain connects TRBV7-6 to TRBJ1-1; possibly TRBD1 for D (5 bases). This CDR3 spans 17 amino acids. V lost 1 base to trimming and J lost 0 bases, with 15 bases between them. The germline V gene encodes CDR1 SGHVS and CDR2 FNYEAQ. CDR3 loop: CASSLVVGGGLNTEAFF. The CDR3 DNA is TGTGCCAGCAGCTTAGTCGTTGGGGGGGGGTTGAACACTGAAGCTTTCTTT.

The chain couples TRBV6-1 to TRBJ2-1, with 8 positions matching TRBD1. Looked up from germline, CDR1 is MNHNS and CDR2 is SASEGT. This CDR3 is built from 14 residues. V gave up 7 bases and J gave up 3 bases; unmatched junction bases: 5. Here the CDR3 DNA reads TGTGCCAGCATACAGGGGGTGTTCTACAATGAGCAGTTCTTC. It encodes CASIQGVFYNEQFF.

The chain couples TRBV7-2 to TRBJ1-1; D remains unclear. The ends were cut back, 2 bases at V and 0 bases at J, with 10 bases in the middle. Germline CDR1 and CDR2: SGHTA and FQGNSA. The CDR3 is 15 amino acids. This chain's CDR3 is CASSLLTVMNTEAFF. In DNA form, the CDR3 reads TGTGCCAGCAGCTTATTAACAGTTATGAACACTGAAGCTTTCTTT.

This sequence joins TRBV5-1 and TRBJ1-1; 7 positions match TRBD1. Trimming at V came to 4 bases and at J to 4 bases, leaving 10 bases not matched to a gene. The CDR3 contains 15 residues. The V gene's germline CDR1 is SGHRS and CDR2 YFSETQ. The CDR3 DNA sequence: TGCGCCAGCAGCCCGACAGGGAAGCAGGGCACTGAAGCTTTCTTT. Translated: CASSPTGKQGTEAFF. Full variable domain (outside the CDR3, taken from reference TRBV5-1 and TRBJ1-1): KAGVTQTPRYLIKTRGQQVTLSCSPISGHRSVSWYQQTPGQGLQFLFEYFSETQRNKGNFPGRFSGRQFSNSRSEMNVSTLELGDSALYLCASSPTGKQGTEAFFGQGTRLTVV.

This clone appeared a few times. The chain couples TRBV5-4 to TRBJ2-1; TRBD2 aligns across 11 bases. J gave up 6 bases and V 4 bases, and 6 bases lay outside the gene matches. Germline V CDR1 and CDR2: SGHNT, YYREEE (reference sequence). The CDR3 covers 15 residues. The CDR3 sequence: CASSGRLAGPNEQFF. In nucleotides, the CDR3 is TGTGCCAGCAGCGGTAGACTAGCGGGACCCAATGAGCAGTTCTTC.

The chain employs TRBV9 and TRBJ2-7; D is perhaps TRBD2 (6 bases). V lost 0 bases and J 7 bases, leaving 14 bases between the germline ends. The CDR3 totals 14 residues. The germline V gene has CDR1 SGDLS and CDR2 YYNGEE. The CDR3 coding sequence is TGTGCCAGCAGCGTAGGTTCGCCGGGGAGGGAGCAGTACTTC. Residues: CASSVGSPGREQYF.

This chain joins TRBV4-2 and TRBJ1-4; D gene uncertain. The V end lost 6 bases, the J end lost 0 bases, and 14 bases lay between the germline ends. Germline V gene data show CDR1 as LGHNA and CDR2 as YNFKEQ. The CDR3 has 16 residues. The CDR3 spells CASRITDTATNEKLFF. DNA for the CDR3: TGTGCCAGCAGAATAACAGACACTGCAACTAATGAAAAACTGTTTTTT.

The chain recombines TRBV10-3 with TRBJ1-6, with unresolved D. From germline, CDR1 is ENHRY and CDR2 SYGVKD. Trimming took 10 bases from V and 4 from J, leaving 14 bases between them. The CDR3 totals 14 residues. For the CDR3, the DNA is TGTGCCACCGCCGTGACATTGTATAATTCACCCCTCCACTTT. Its protein is CATAVTLYNSPLHF.

CDR3 DNA: TGTGCCAGCAGCACGGACAGGGTCAATATCTATGGCTACACCTTC. Its translation is CASSTDRVNIYGYTF. The chain uses TRBV5-4 and TRBJ1-2; 8 bases agree with TRBD1. This CDR3 has 15 residues. The germline V gene encodes CDR1 SGHNT and CDR2 YYREEE (reference sequence). The junction had 9 bases not matched to a gene; V was cut back by 4 bases and J by 4 bases.

The table lists this clone with a few counts. The V gene is TRBV15, the J gene TRBJ1-2, with D unclear. CDR1 and CDR2 (germline): LNHNV, YYDKDF (reference sequence). V was pared by 4 bases and J by 4 bases, with 22 bases between. The CDR3 contains 17 residues. CDR3 in amino acids: CATSIGGKEFSGYGYTF. In nucleotides, the CDR3 is TGTGCCACCAGCATTGGTGGAAAGGAGTTCTCGGGCTATGGCTACACCTTC.

CDR3 sequence reads: CASSFVAGGFNEQYF. CDR3 DNA sequence: TGTGCCAGCAGTTTCGTAGCGGGAGGTTTCAACGAGCAGTACTTC. The rearrangement links TRBV6-5 to TRBJ2-7; 10 bases agree with TRBD2. V was pared by 4 bases and J by 5 bases, with 8 bases of the junction left unmatched. The germline CDR1 and CDR2 sequences are MNHEY and SVGAGI. The CDR3 totals 15 residues.

V gene TRBV10-3 combines with J gene TRBJ1-1; 7 bases fit TRBD1. J lost 6 bases, V lost 4 bases, and 8 bases had no gene match. Germline CDR1 ENHRY, CDR2 SYGVKD. CDR3 length: 14 residues. The CDR3 spells CAISAQTGQAEAFF. The CDR3 DNA reads TGTGCCATCAGTGCCCAAACAGGACAGGCTGAAGCTTTCTTT.

This chain joins TRBV19 and TRBJ1-1; D ambiguous. Trimming cost V 2 bases and J 0 bases, with 10 bases left between them. This CDR3 is 15 amino acids long. CDR1 and CDR2 (germline): LNHDA, SQIVND (reference sequence). The CDR3 DNA sequence: TGTGCCAGTAGTATATCCGGGTCTATGAACACTGAAGCTTTCTTT. Amino acids: CASSISGSMNTEAFF.

The chain combines TRBV29-1 with TRBJ1-2; D is perhaps TRBD1 (6 bases). V gave up 1 base and J gave up 4 bases, with 22 bases separating them. This CDR3 has 17 amino acids. Germline assignment: CDR1 SQVTM and CDR2 ANQGSEA. The CDR3 DNA reads as TGCAGCGTTGAAGGCCGGAACACAGGGCTACGCGGCTATGGCTACACCTTC. Amino acids: CSVEGRNTGLRGYGYTF.

The chain combines TRBV28 with TRBJ2-5; D gene unclear. This CDR3 is built from 12 residues. Germline V gives CDR1 MDHEN, CDR2 SYDVKM. Trimming cost V 1 base and J 5 bases, with 5 bases left between them. The chain's CDR3 is CASSLLEETQYF. The CDR3 bases are TGTGCCAGCAGTTTATTAGAGGAGACCCAGTACTTC.

This clone was picked up a small number of times. The chain is built from TRBV7-9 and TRBJ2-5; TRBD1 matches at 8 bases. CDR1 is SEHNR and CDR2 is FQNEAQ in the germline V gene (reference sequence). Trimming took 1 base from V and 3 from J; bases not matched to a gene: 1. This CDR3 comprises 14 residues. This CDR3 is CASSLGTGKETQYF. CDR3 coding DNA: TGTGCCAGCAGCTTAGGGACAGGGAAAGAGACCCAGTACTTC.